A single sample gave rise to the 31 T cell receptor beta chains below, sequenced in a study of vaccination effects on CD4 cells after COVID-19. Their antigens are not known. The protocol was immunoSEQ multiplex PCR, while the TCRdb copy is restricted to in-frame clones and leaves out a portion. The sample lists 25,000 to 30,000 clones, more than 70% occurring once. Under the ViraFEST assay, PBMC were stimulated with viral peptide pools so that antigen-specific CD4+ T cells expanded. Sequencing was performed afterwards. Cultured cells yielded isolated CD4+ T cells after less than 11 days. According to the study, vaccine recipients showed no prior SARS-CoV-2 infection and negative nucleocapsid antibodies. This material consisted of CD4+ T cells from PBMCs cultured with SARS-CoV-2 spike peptides, taken before COVID-19 vaccination. These TCRs come from a human donor who received a COVID-19 vaccine.

The chain has TRBV5-1 and TRBJ2-1; 8 bases are a match to TRBD1. CDR3 length equals 14 residues. The ends lost 4 bases at V and 7 bases at J; junction bases unmatched: 7. Germline V gene lookup returns CDR1 SGHRS and CDR2 YFSETQ. The DNA of the CDR3 is TGCGCCAGCAGCAGCCTGGACAGGGATAATGAGCAGTTCTTC. The encoded protein is CASSSLDRDNEQFF.

The chain recombines TRBV5-1 with TRBJ1-4; D is undetermined. This CDR3 has 14 amino acids. V was clipped by 2 bases and J by 0 bases, with 5 bases between them. The V gene's germline CDR1 is SGHRS and CDR2 YFSETQ. The CDR3 DNA reads TGCGCCAGCAGCTTAAGAGCAACTAATGAAAAACTGTTTTTT. Its translation: CASSLRATNEKLFF.

This rearrangement joins TRBV30 to TRBJ2-1, with D tentatively TRBD2 (5 bases). This CDR3 comprises 12 residues. Germline V gene lookup returns CDR1 GTSNPN and CDR2 SVGIG (reference sequence). Between the trimmed V and J ends, which lost 0 bases and 9 bases, there was a span of 9 bases. The DNA for the CDR3 is TGTGCCTGGAGTGTCAATCGGGGTGAGCAGTTCTTC. Protein product: CAWSVNRGEQFF.

V usage is TRBV19 and J usage is TRBJ1-2; D remains unclear. Germline CDR1 is LNHDA and CDR2 is SQIVND (reference sequence). V was cut by 7 bases and J by 4 bases, with 19 bases left in between. The CDR3 is made up of 15 amino acids. The chain's CDR3 is CASNQGWESSYGYTF. The DNA for the CDR3 is TGTGCCAGTAACCAAGGGTGGGAGAGCAGCTATGGCTACACCTTC. Combining the CDR3 with reference TRBV19 and TRBJ1-2 gives the whole variable domain DGGITQSPKYLFRKEGQNVTLSCEQNLNHDAMYWYRQDPGQGLRLIYYSQIVNDFQKGDIAEGYSVSREKKESFPLTVTSAQKNPTAFYLCASNQGWESSYGYTFGSGTRLTVV.

The chain has TRBV21-1 and TRBJ2-6; TRBD1 is the table's D call, not checked against the DNA. TRBV21-1 is assigned pseudogene status. The CDR3 runs 19 residues. The CDR3 sequence: CASSTKRSYRVSGANVLTF. DNA of the CDR3: TGTGCCAGCAGTACAAAAAGGTCGTACAGGGTCTCTGGGGCCAACGTCCTGACTTTC.

The CDR3 spells CASSQGDRGVKSTDTQYF. The CDR3 DNA follows: TGCGCCAGCAGCCAAGGGGACAGGGGCGTGAAAAGCACAGATACGCAGTATTTT. The rearrangement joins TRBV4-3 to TRBJ2-3; 10 nucleotides line up with TRBD1. The CDR3 is 18 amino acids. Germline V gives CDR1 LGHNA, CDR2 YSLEER. J lost 0 bases, V lost 1 base, and 7 bases had no gene match.

This rearrangement joins TRBV7-9 to TRBJ2-2, with no clear D. Germline V gene data show CDR1 as SEHNR and CDR2 as FQNEAQ (reference sequence). This CDR3 contains 14 residues. Trimming shortened V by 0 bases and J by 4 bases, and 6 bases separated the two germline ends. CDR3 protein: CASSLATATGELFF. The CDR3, as DNA: TGTGCCAGCAGCTTAGCTACGGCCACCGGGGAGCTGTTTTTT.

V usage is TRBV27 and J usage is TRBJ2-7; 11 bases are a match to TRBD2. Germline V gives CDR1 MNHEY, CDR2 SMNVEV (reference sequence). With V trimmed by 7 bases and J by 3 bases, 8 bases remained unmatched. CDR3 size: 15 residues. This CDR3 reads CASTPRGLAVYEQYF. The CDR3, as DNA: TGTGCCAGCACTCCGAGGGGACTAGCGGTCTACGAGCAGTACTTC.

The V and J genes are TRBV3-1 (or the pseudogene TRBV3-2) and TRBJ2-7; TRBD2 agrees at 15 bases. The CDR3 is made up of 18 amino acids. Germline CDR1 LGHDT, CDR2 YNNKEL (reference sequence). Unmatched junction bases numbered 12, after V lost 2 bases and J lost 7 bases. The CDR3 reads CASSQSGLAGGSGGEQYF. CDR3 coding DNA: TGTGCCAGCAGCCAATCGGGACTAGCGGGGGGCTCTGGGGGTGAGCAGTACTTC.

V and J are TRBV27 and TRBJ2-2; D perhaps matches TRBD2 (6 bases). V lost 7 bases to trimming and J lost 4 bases, with 22 bases between them. This CDR3 region has 17 residues. CDR1 is MNHEY, CDR2 SMNVEV, per germline (reference sequence). The CDR3 DNA follows: TGTGCCAGCACCCCAGGCGGGACTCGACGGGGCACCGGGGAGCTGTTTTTT. This gives the protein CASTPGGTRRGTGELFF.

The V gene is TRBV19, the J gene TRBJ2-1; 11 nucleotides agree with TRBD2. CDR3 length: 18 residues. Germline assignment: CDR1 LNHDA and CDR2 SQIVND (reference sequence). Losses at the gene ends were 1 base for V and 8 bases for J; bases not matched to a gene: 13. Here the CDR3 reads CASSIVPGSGRAPYEQFF. CDR3 nucleotides: TGTGCCAGTAGTATAGTCCCTGGTAGCGGGAGGGCGCCCTATGAGCAGTTCTTC.

This clone was seen only a few times. This CDR3 reads CASRVDTGELFF. CDR3 in DNA: TGTGCCAGTAGGGTTGACACCGGGGAGCTGTTTTTT. This chain connects TRBV19 to TRBJ2-2; no reliable D call. The CDR3 has 12 residues. Trimming removed 6 bases at V and 3 bases at J, with 5 bases between. From germline, CDR1 is LNHDA and CDR2 SQIVND (reference sequence).

This chain connects TRBV18 to TRBJ2-3; tentatively, D is TRBD1 (5 bases). The V end was cut by 2 bases, the J end by 1 base, with 7 bases between. The CDR3 covers 14 residues. The germline gives CDR1 KGHSH, CDR2 LQKENI. CDR3 residues: CASSPVGGTDTQYF. The CDR3 nucleotides are TGTGCCAGCTCACCAGTAGGGGGCACAGATACGCAGTATTTT.

The chain links TRBV11-3 to TRBJ2-5; D is perhaps TRBD1 or TRBD2 (5 bases each). The V end was cut by 0 bases, the J end by 1 base, with 9 bases between. Germline V CDR1 and CDR2: SGHNT, YENEEA. The CDR3 has 15 residues. CDR3 nucleotide sequence: TGTGCCAGCAGCTTAGATCGAGGGGCCCAAGAGACCCAGTACTTC. Protein product: CASSLDRGAQETQYF.

This chain joins TRBV18 and TRBJ2-7; D is possibly TRBD2 (6 bases). The germline CDR1 and CDR2 sequences are KGHSH and LQKENI. V was trimmed by 2 bases and J by 4 bases, leaving 18 bases between them. This CDR3 contains 16 residues. This CDR3 reads CASSPFQASEGYEQYF. DNA of the CDR3: TGTGCCAGCTCACCATTTCAAGCGTCGGAGGGGTACGAGCAGTACTTC. Filled out from reference TRBV18 and TRBJ2-7, the complete variable domain reads NAGVMQNPRHLVRRRGQEARLRCSPMKGHSHVYWYRQLPEEGLKFMVYLQKENIIDESGMPKERFSAEFPKEGPSILRIQQVVRGDSAAYFCASSPFQASEGYEQYFGPGTRLTVT.

The V call is TRBV30, the J call TRBJ2-5; no firm D call. Germline CDR1 GTSNPN, CDR2 SVGIG (reference sequence). This CDR3 is 14 amino acids long. Between the trimmed V and J ends, which lost 0 bases and 2 bases, there was a span of 10 bases. CDR3 in amino acids: CAWSVGSPQETQYF. In DNA form, the CDR3 reads TGTGCCTGGAGTGTAGGATCACCACAAGAGACCCAGTACTTC.

CDR3 region: CASSVQPGYTEAFF. The CDR3 coding sequence is TGTGCCAGCAGCGTACAGCCCGGCTACACTGAAGCTTTCTTT. V usage is TRBV9 and J usage is TRBJ1-1; D gene unclear. V was trimmed by 1 base and J by 3 bases, leaving 10 bases between them. CDR1 is SGDLS, CDR2 YYNGEE, per germline. This CDR3 region has 14 residues.

Only one count was recorded for this clone. The CDR3, as DNA: TGTGCCAGCAGCAGTTTTGCGGGACAGAACTACGAGCAGTACTTC. It yields the protein CASSSFAGQNYEQYF. The chain is built from TRBV21-1 and TRBJ2-7; the D call TRBD1 from the table was never checked on the DNA. TRBV21-1 is flagged as a pseudogene. The CDR3 has 15 residues.

Sample share makes this clone medium-sized (0.01 to 0.1%). The chain is built from TRBV29-1 and TRBJ1-2; D is uncertain. Germline CDR1 and CDR2: SQVTM and ANQGSEA. The CDR3 has 12 amino acids. The ends were cut back, 4 bases at V and 4 bases at J, with 10 bases in the middle. Written as DNA, the CDR3 is TGCAGCGTTGTGCTGGGAAGCTATGGCTACACCTTC. This codes for CSVVLGSYGYTF.

The genes are TRBV5-1 and TRBJ2-2, with 9 bases identical to TRBD2. From germline, CDR1 is SGHRS and CDR2 YFSETQ. V gave up 1 base and J gave up 4 bases; unmatched junction bases: 5. CDR3 size: 16 residues. CDR3 sequence: CASSLSLAGPTGELFF. CDR3 nucleotides: TGCGCCAGCAGCTTGAGTCTAGCGGGGCCCACCGGGGAGCTGTTTTTT.

V and J are TRBV29-1 and TRBJ2-1; D might be TRBD1 or TRBD2, each matching 5 bases. Trimming removed 5 bases from V and 4 bases from J, with 15 bases in between. Germline CDR1 SQVTM, CDR2 ANQGSEA. The CDR3 runs 14 residues. CDR3 in DNA: TGCAGCGTTTTAGGGGCTAGCAGTTACAATGAGCAGTTCTTC. Encoded protein: CSVLGASSYNEQFF.

The chain employs TRBV2 and TRBJ1-1; D gene ambiguous. CDR3 length: 13 residues. CDR1 and CDR2 (germline): SNHLY, FYNNEI. The germline V and J ends were trimmed by 0 bases and 6 bases, with 8 bases remaining between them. The CDR3 DNA reads as TGTGCCAGCAGTGAAGCGCGGTTGGCTGAAGCTTTCTTT. Translated: CASSEARLAEAFF. The entire variable domain, with the rest obtained from reference TRBV2 and TRBJ1-1, is as follows: EPEVTQTPSHQVTQMGQEVILRCVPISNHLYFYWYRQILGQKVEFLVSFYNNEISEKSEIFDDQFSVERPDGSNFTLKIRSTKLEDSAMYFCASSEARLAEAFFGQGTRLTVV.

This clone appeared a few times. V and J are TRBV2 and TRBJ2-5; 7 bases line up with TRBD2. Germline-derived CDR1 and CDR2 are SNHLY and FYNNEI. V dropped 4 bases and J dropped 1; count of bases not matched to a gene: 9. This CDR3 has 16 amino acids. The CDR3 loop is CASSGSGWAAQETQYF. Here the CDR3 DNA reads TGTGCCAGCAGTGGTAGCGGGTGGGCCGCCCAAGAGACCCAGTACTTC.

This chain links TRBV6-5 with TRBJ2-5; no reliable D call. There are 14 residues in the CDR3. Germline V gene sequence: CDR1 MNHEY, CDR2 SVGAGI. The ends were cut back, 0 bases at V and 1 base at J, with 6 bases in the middle. CDR3 residues: CASSYSRAQETQYF. CDR3 nucleotides: TGTGCCAGCAGTTACTCTCGAGCCCAAGAGACCCAGTACTTC.

The rearrangement uses TRBV27 and TRBJ2-7, with TRBD1 identical over 8 bases. CDR1 and CDR2 from the germline V gene are MNHEY and SMNVEV (reference sequence). With V trimmed by 8 bases and J by 4 bases, 16 bases remained unmatched. The CDR3 loop spans 16 amino acids. The CDR3 DNA reads TGTGCCAGCTCCAGGGGGCCCTTCGAAGGGGAATACGAGCAGTACTTC. It yields the protein CASSRGPFEGEYEQYF.

V and J are TRBV19 and TRBJ2-7; TRBD1 aligns across 8 bases. Germline CDR1 and CDR2: LNHDA and SQIVND (reference sequence). This CDR3 is built from 17 residues. V lost 8 bases to trimming and J lost 0 bases; unmatched junction nucleotides: 15. The DNA for the CDR3 is TGTGCCAGTTCCACTCTCCGAGGACAGGGAAGCTCCTACGAGCAGTACTTC. Encoded protein: CASSTLRGQGSSYEQYF.

The chain recombines TRBV28 with TRBJ2-3, with 11 positions matching TRBD2. CDR1 is MDHEN, CDR2 SYDVKM, per germline. This CDR3 is built from 15 residues. Trimming at V came to 6 bases and at J to 9 bases, leaving 11 bases not matched to a gene. The CDR3 sequence: CASSPALAGVETQYF. The CDR3 DNA follows: TGTGCCAGCAGCCCCGCACTAGCGGGAGTGGAGACGCAGTATTTT.

This clone has a single count. V and J are TRBV30 and TRBJ2-1, with TRBD1 identical over 8 bases. The CDR3 spans 14 residues. Germline CDR1 and CDR2: GTSNPN and SVGIG (reference sequence). The junction had 11 bases not matched to a gene; V was cut back by 4 bases and J by 9 bases. CDR3 region: CAWIYTGGRGEQFF. CDR3 nucleotide sequence: TGTGCCTGGATTTATACAGGGGGGCGGGGTGAGCAGTTCTTC.

This clone was seen a few times. This rearrangement joins TRBV4-1 to TRBJ1-2, with 8 bases that match TRBD1. From germline, CDR1 is MGHRA and CDR2 YSYEKL. The V and J ends lost 0 bases and 4 bases, in that order; junction bases with no gene match: 4. The CDR3 sequence is 15 residues long. The CDR3 reads CASSQDNDRGYGYTF. The CDR3 bases are TGCGCCAGCAGCCAAGATAACGACAGGGGCTATGGCTACACCTTC.

The gene calls are TRBV18 and TRBJ2-3, with 10 bases matching TRBD2. CDR3 length: 15 amino acids. V was clipped by 3 bases and J by 2 bases; unmatched bases: 2. Germline V gene sequence: CDR1 KGHSH, CDR2 LQKENI. The CDR3 DNA is TGTGCCAGCTCACCGGGACTAGCGACCACAGATACGCAGTATTTT. Translating gives CASSPGLATTDTQYF.

This chain uses TRBV30 with TRBJ1-5, with D possibly TRBD1 on 6 matching bases. V lost 1 base and J 9 bases, leaving 13 bases between the germline ends. Germline CDR1 GTSNPN, CDR2 SVGIG (reference sequence). This CDR3 has 13 residues. This chain's CDR3 is CAWSGQGTRPQHF. DNA for the CDR3: TGTGCCTGGAGTGGGCAAGGGACACGGCCCCAGCATTTT.